This TCR beta chain came from a study of graft-versus-host responses after intestinal transplantation. For the study at large: Every one of the recipients received anti-thymocyte globulin induction and afterwards took tacrolimus and steroids for roughly three years. Broader study findings: Recipient marrow held GvH clones, some first seen in ileum or blood. Early post-transplant HvG declines tracked with peak circulating GvH clone levels.

Details on this clone: What it recognizes is unknown.

Unmatched junction bases numbered 8, after V lost 5 bases and J lost 5 bases. CDR3 size: 14 residues. CDR1 SGHAT and CDR2 FQNNGV come from the germline V gene. Profiled with immunoSEQ multiplex PCR; TCRdb holds only in-frame clones, not every one. Of under 100,000 clones in the sample, 85% to 95% are singletons; the top ten hold around 0.44%. This specimen consisted of unstimulated CD8+ T cells sorted from spleen or lymph node cells, obtained before transplant. The chain joins TRBV11-2 to TRBJ2-5, with 7 bases matching TRBD1. This clonotype originated in a human donor who was the organ donor for an intestinal transplant. This CDR3 reads CASSQGQLQETQYF. DNA for the CDR3: TGTGCCAGCAGCCAGGGACAGCTCCAGGAGACCCAGTACTTC.